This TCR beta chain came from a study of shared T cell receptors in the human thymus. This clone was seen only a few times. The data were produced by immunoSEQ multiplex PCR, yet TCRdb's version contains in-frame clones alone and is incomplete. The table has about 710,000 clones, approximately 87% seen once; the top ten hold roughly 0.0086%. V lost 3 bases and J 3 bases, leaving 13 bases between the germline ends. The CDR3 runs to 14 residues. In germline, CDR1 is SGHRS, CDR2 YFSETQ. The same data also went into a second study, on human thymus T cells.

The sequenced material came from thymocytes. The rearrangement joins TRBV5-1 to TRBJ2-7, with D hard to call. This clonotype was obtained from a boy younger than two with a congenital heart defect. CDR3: CASSCKCGSYEQYF. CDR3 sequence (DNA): TGCGCCAGCAGCTGTAAGTGTGGCAGCTACGAGCAGTACTTC.